Following are 9 T cell receptor beta chains from one sample sequenced in a study of cytomegalovirus exposure and HLA in healthy donors. The PCR was carried out with 60 Vbeta primers and 13 Jbeta primers. Repertoires were generated with immunoSEQ multiplex PCR, while TCRdb's copy carries only in-frame clones and drops some. This sample yields about 35,000 clones, of which approximately 76% are seen a single time; 8.4% belongs to the top ten. Sequenced: PBMCs. These receptors were collected from a woman in her 30s in good health and CMV-seropositive.

The genes are TRBV5-8 and TRBJ2-1, with D maybe TRBD2 (6 bases). The CDR3 runs to 16 residues. With 0 bases removed from V and 7 bases from J, the gap between germline ends came to 17 bases. Germline V gene sequence: CDR1 SGHTS, CDR2 YDEGEE. Here the CDR3 DNA reads TGTGCCAGCAGCTTGGGGGGTCTGCGGGGTGTAAATGAGCAGTTCTTC. Translated, it gives CASSLGGLRGVNEQFF.

CDR3 protein: CASSPRTGGLEKLFF. In nucleotides, the CDR3 is TGTGCCAGCAGCCCGAGGACAGGGGGTTTGGAAAAACTGTTTTTT. The genes are TRBV7-2 and TRBJ1-4; 10 nucleotides align to TRBD1. Trimming cost V 5 bases and J 8 bases; bases outside gene matches: 8. CDR3 size: 15 residues. CDR1 and CDR2 (germline): SGHTA, FQGNSA.

Concerning this clone: One end of the junction varies from germline; a read error may be responsible. The gene calls are TRBV6-6 and TRBJ2-3; 12 bases fit TRBD2. CDR1 and CDR2 from the germline V gene are MNHNY and SVGAGI (reference sequence). The CDR3 is 16 amino acids. CDR3 residues: CACSPWSSGREDTQYF. The CDR3 DNA reads as TGTGCCTGCAGCCCCTGGTCTAGCGGGAGGGAAGATACGCAGTATTTT.

This clone was seen a few times. This chain uses TRBV2 with TRBJ2-1, with TRBD2 matching over 13 bases. Unmatched junction bases numbered 4, after V lost 7 bases and J lost 7 bases. Germline loops: CDR1 SNHLY, CDR2 FYNNEI. This CDR3 has 14 residues. DNA for the CDR3: TGTGCCAGCACCGGACTAGCGGGAGTAAATGAGCAGTTCTTC. Its protein product is CASTGLAGVNEQFF.

The chain employs TRBV18 and TRBJ1-1; 8 nucleotides agree with TRBD1. CDR3 length: 18 residues. Germline V gene lookup returns CDR1 KGHSH and CDR2 LQKENI. Trimming took 2 bases from V and 7 from J; bases not matched to a gene: 18. Here the CDR3 reads CASSPGFPGQGYTCEAFF. The DNA for the CDR3 is TGTGCCAGCTCACCAGGTTTTCCCGGACAGGGATATACCTGTGAAGCTTTCTTT.

V usage is TRBV9 and J usage is TRBJ2-1, with a weak D call TRBD2 (7 bases). The CDR3 is 15 amino acids. V was shortened by 3 bases and J by 5 bases, with 15 bases between the two germline ends. The germline V gene encodes CDR1 SGDLS and CDR2 YYNGEE. The CDR3, as DNA: TGTGCCAGCAGCGAGGGGGGGACAAGGAACAATGAGCAGTTCTTC. It codes for CASSEGGTRNNEQFF.

This clone has a handful of counts. The chain uses TRBV28 and TRBJ2-3; 12 bases are shared with TRBD2. The CDR3 contains 16 residues. Germline CDR1 and CDR2: MDHEN and SYDVKM. V was pared by 6 bases and J by 4 bases, with 8 bases of the junction left unmatched. The CDR3 DNA reads TGTGCCAGCAGCCCCTCCCTAGCGGGAGGGGCAGATACGCAGTATTTT. Protein: CASSPSLAGGADTQYF.

The J gene is TRBJ1-5, the V gene TRBV11-3; TRBD1 is a possible D gene (6 bases). Germline V lookup: CDR1 SGHNT, CDR2 YENEEA. The V and J ends lost 0 bases and 6 bases respectively, with 15 bases between them. The CDR3 has 16 residues. CDR3 amino acids: CASSLDPHRVGQPQHF. CDR3 DNA: TGTGCCAGCAGCTTAGACCCCCACAGGGTAGGTCAGCCCCAGCATTTT.

This clone was detected a few times. The chain joins TRBV11-2 to TRBJ2-7; TRBD1 agrees at 7 bases. The CDR3 has 13 amino acids. The V gene end was trimmed by 1 base and the J gene end by 10 bases; junction bases not matched to a gene: 7. Per the germline V gene, CDR1 is SGHAT and CDR2 is FQNNGV. CDR3 bases: TGTGCCAGCAGCTTAGTAGGGGGCCCCCAACAGTACTTC. Translation gives CASSLVGGPQQYF.